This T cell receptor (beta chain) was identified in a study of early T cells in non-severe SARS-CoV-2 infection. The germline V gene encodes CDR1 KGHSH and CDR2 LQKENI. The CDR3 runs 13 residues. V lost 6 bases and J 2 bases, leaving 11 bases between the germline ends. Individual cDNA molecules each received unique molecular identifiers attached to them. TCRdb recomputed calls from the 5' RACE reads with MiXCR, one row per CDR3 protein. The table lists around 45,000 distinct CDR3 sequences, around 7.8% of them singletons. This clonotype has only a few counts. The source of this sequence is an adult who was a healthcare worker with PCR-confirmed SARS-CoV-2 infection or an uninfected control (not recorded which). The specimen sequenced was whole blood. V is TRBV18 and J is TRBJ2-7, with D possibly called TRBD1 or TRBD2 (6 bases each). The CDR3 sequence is CASSSGAPYEQYF. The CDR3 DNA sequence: TGTGCCAGCTCCTCGGGGGCTCCCTACGAGCAGTACTTC.